The source of this T cell receptor (beta chain) is a study of shared clonotypes between healthy human individuals. Study-wide findings and caveats: Only blood underwent sampling, and tissue repertoires likely differ. Sharing across four donors was highest in naive CD4 (approximately 5%) and lowest in memory CD8 (0.4%). Clonotypes shared by all four donors outscored non-shared clonotypes in generation probability.

Negatively enriched CD4+ T cells were divided by CD45RA into naive and memory. This CDR3 has 14 amino acids. V lost 5 bases, J lost 1 base, and 12 bases lay in between. Per the germline V gene, CDR1 is SGHTA and CDR2 is FQGNSA. The repertoire was sequenced with immunoSEQ multiplex PCR; TCRdb's copy has only in-frame clones and lacks some. Of roughly 2.2 million clones in the sample, around 90% are singletons; the top ten hold around 0.38%. This clone appeared a single time. Its antigen remains unknown. This TCR was recovered from a man aged 18-30 years in good health. Some clones in this sample may be carry-over from other donors' samples. Sequencing was carried out using naive CD4+ T cells from PBMCs. Subset here: CD45RA+ positively selected. The chain couples TRBV7-2 to TRBJ2-7; D remains unclear. The CDR3 spells CASSRERASYEQYF. CDR3 in DNA: TGTGCCAGCAGCCGCGAGCGCGCGTCCTACGAGCAGTACTTC.